This T cell receptor beta chain was sequenced during a study of blood T cell repertoires in COVID-19. Overall study context: The United States, Italy and Spain supplied acute and convalescent COVID-19 samples.

The V gene's germline CDR1 is KGHSH and CDR2 LQKENI. V lost 1 base to trimming and J lost 0 bases, with 8 bases between them. This CDR3 has 15 residues. Profiled with immunoSEQ multiplex PCR; TCRdb holds only in-frame clones, not every one. The sample comprises approximately 240,000 clones, about 85% of which are singletons, and nearly 6.5% rests with the top ten. Membership in each cohort depended on participant-reported clinical history. Specimen: PBMCs or T cells enriched from blood (not recorded which). This TCR came from a woman aged 25-40 years with acute COVID-19. The chain has TRBV18 and TRBJ2-3; unclear D gene. CDR3 sequence reads: CASSPQERSTDTQYF. The CDR3 DNA follows: TGTGCCAGCTCACCACAAGAGCGTAGCACAGATACGCAGTATTTT.